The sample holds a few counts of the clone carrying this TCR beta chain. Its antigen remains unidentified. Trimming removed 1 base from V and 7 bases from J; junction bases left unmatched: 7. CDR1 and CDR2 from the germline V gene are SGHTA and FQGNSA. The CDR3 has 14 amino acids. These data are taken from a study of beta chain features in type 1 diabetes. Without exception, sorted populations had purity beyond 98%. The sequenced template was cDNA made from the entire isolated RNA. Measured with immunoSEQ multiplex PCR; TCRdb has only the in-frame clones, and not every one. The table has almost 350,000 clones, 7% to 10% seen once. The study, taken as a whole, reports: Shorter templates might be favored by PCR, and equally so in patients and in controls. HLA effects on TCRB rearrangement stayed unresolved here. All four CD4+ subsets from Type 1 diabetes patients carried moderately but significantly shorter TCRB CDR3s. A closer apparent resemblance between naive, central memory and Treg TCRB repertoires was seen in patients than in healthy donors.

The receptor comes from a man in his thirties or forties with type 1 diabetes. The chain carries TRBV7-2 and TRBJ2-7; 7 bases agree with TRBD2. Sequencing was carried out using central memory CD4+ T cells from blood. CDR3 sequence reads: CASSLESGVREQYF. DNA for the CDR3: TGTGCCAGCAGCTTAGAAAGCGGGGTGAGAGAGCAGTACTTC.